Below, 10 T cell receptor beta chains from the same sample are listed, as sequenced in a study of cytomegalovirus exposure and HLA in healthy donors. Both 60 Vbeta primers and 13 Jbeta primers went into the PCR. Generated by immunoSEQ multiplex PCR, the TCRdb table keeps only in-frame clones and is missing some. In the table there are approximately 50,000 clones, 80% of which are singletons. Sequenced input: PBMCs. The receptors shown here come from a man aged 30-40 years in good health and CMV-seropositive.

The chain joins TRBV18 to TRBJ2-3; 9 nucleotides line up with TRBD2. V shed 1 base, J shed 2 bases, and the junction held 4 bases outside the gene matches. Germline CDR1 is KGHSH and CDR2 is LQKENI. The CDR3 sequence is 16 residues long. The CDR3 region is CASSPRLAGNTDTQYF. In nucleotides, the CDR3 is TGTGCCAGCTCACCACGGCTAGCGGGGAACACAGATACGCAGTATTTT. Looking up the rest from reference TRBV18 and TRBJ2-3 gives the full variable domain: NAGVMQNPRHLVRRRGQEARLRCSPMKGHSHVYWYRQLPEEGLKFMVYLQKENIIDESGMPKERFSAEFPKEGPSILRIQQVVRGDSAAYFCASSPRLAGNTDTQYFGPGTRLTVL.

The V call is TRBV10-3, the J call TRBJ1-5; the match to TRBD1 covers 8 bases. The CDR3 loop spans 17 amino acids. The junction had 10 bases not matched to a gene; V was cut back by 4 bases and J by 2 bases. The germline V gene encodes CDR1 ENHRY and CDR2 SYGVKD. The CDR3 coding sequence is TGTGCCATCAGTGCCGCACAGGGACAGGAAGGCAATCAGCCCCAGCATTTT. Encoded protein: CAISAAQGQEGNQPQHF.

V is TRBV6-5 and J is TRBJ1-1; D unclear. The CDR3 loop spans 14 amino acids. Germline CDR1 MNHEY, CDR2 SVGAGI. Trimming stripped 4 bases from V and 1 base from J, with 10 bases between. In nucleotides, the CDR3 is TGTGCCAGCAGTTCCCCGGGGTCGAACACTGAAGCTTTCTTT. This gives the protein CASSSPGSNTEAFF.

This sequence joins TRBV19 and TRBJ2-3, with 7 bases identical to TRBD2. This CDR3 region has 15 residues. V gave up 6 bases and J gave up 3 bases; unmatched junction bases: 9. CDR1 is LNHDA, CDR2 SQIVND, per germline (reference sequence). The CDR3 protein is CASSEGLGFTDTQYF. The CDR3 region has the DNA TGTGCCAGTAGCGAAGGACTAGGGTTTACAGATACGCAGTATTTT.

The rearrangement joins TRBV6-5 to TRBJ1-2, with 9 bases identical to TRBD1. Germline V gene sequence: CDR1 MNHEY, CDR2 SVGAGI. V shed 7 bases and J 1 base; nucleotides not matched to a gene: 7. The CDR3 has 15 residues. This chain's CDR3 is CASTAGTGFNYGYTF. The CDR3 DNA is TGTGCCAGCACCGCCGGGACAGGGTTTAACTATGGCTACACCTTC.

For the CDR3, the DNA is TGTGCCAGCCGAGGACAGGGTGGTCAGCCCCAGCATTTT. This sequence encodes CASRGQGGQPQHF. The chain links TRBV6-5 to TRBJ1-5, with 8 bases fitting TRBD1. The CDR3 has 13 amino acids. Germline CDR1 is MNHEY and CDR2 is SVGAGI. V was pared by 8 bases and J by 6 bases, with 6 bases of the junction left unmatched.

This clone was counted a few times. The chain recombines TRBV7-3 with TRBJ1-2, with D unresolved. CDR3 size: 13 residues. V lost 5 bases, J lost 6 bases, and 13 bases lay in between. CDR1 SGHTA and CDR2 FQGTGA come from the germline V gene. The CDR3: CASSPSREDGYTF. Here the CDR3 DNA reads TGTGCCAGCAGCCCCTCGAGGGAGGATGGCTACACCTTC.

The chain employs TRBV30 and TRBJ1-6, with unresolved D. V was cut by 5 bases and J by 9 bases, with 14 bases left in between. The length of the CDR3 is 13 residues. Germline CDR1 and CDR2: GTSNPN and SVGIG (reference sequence). The CDR3 loop reads CAWFLGGISPLHF. Written as DNA, the CDR3 is TGTGCCTGGTTTCTTGGCGGAATTTCACCCCTCCACTTT. Filled out from reference TRBV30 and TRBJ1-6, the complete variable domain reads SQTIHQWPATLVQPVGSPLSLECTVEGTSNPNLYWYRQAAGRGLQLLFYSVGIGQISSEVPQNLSASRPQDRQFILSSKKLLLSDSGFYLCAWFLGGISPLHFGNGTRLTVT.

This clone was picked up a small number of times. This chain uses TRBV5-6 with TRBJ1-2; 7 bases line up with TRBD1. Germline CDR1 is SGHDT and CDR2 is YYEEEE. The CDR3 loop spans 15 amino acids. V was pared by 4 bases and J by 3 bases, with 9 bases of the junction left unmatched. The CDR3 protein is CASSGNRGSYYGYTF. CDR3 nucleotide sequence: TGTGCCAGCAGCGGAAACAGGGGTAGTTACTATGGCTACACCTTC.

J is TRBJ2-3 and V is TRBV27, with D possibly being TRBD2 (6 bases). The CDR3 spans 15 residues. Per germline, CDR1 MNHEY and CDR2 SMNVEV (reference sequence). Trimming took off 0 bases at V and 2 bases at J, with 9 bases between the two ends. This chain's CDR3 is CASSLSAGPTDTQYF. The CDR3 coding sequence is TGTGCCAGCAGTTTATCAGCGGGCCCCACAGATACGCAGTATTTT.